This TCR beta chain comes out of a study of T cells in Graves' hyperthyroidism and ophthalmopathy. A note on this clonotype: Its antigen remains unidentified.

The V gene lost 0 bases and the J gene lost 7 bases, with 10 bases spanning the gap. The CDR3 runs to 14 residues. The germline V gene encodes CDR1 SGHNT and CDR2 YYREEE (reference sequence). Findings and caveats of the study: Model predictions of ophthalmopathy came a median approximately seven months before onset.

Amplified TCR beta CDR3 regions derived from RNA transcripts. A set of HTBI primers served as the primers for a first-round RT-PCR of the TCR CDR3. TCRdb itself ran the multiplex PCR reads through MiXCR, one entry per CDR3 protein. Among about 640,000 distinct CDR3 sequences listed, around 20% were seen once. The source material was blood. This chain joins TRBV5-4 and TRBJ2-2; D is uncertain. The source is a man aged 30 to 45 with Graves' ophthalmopathy. The chain's CDR3 is CASSLAERGGELFF. CDR3 in DNA: TGTGCCAGCAGCTTGGCCGAGCGCGGCGGGGAGCTGTTTTTT. The full variable domain, in which reference TRBV5-4 and TRBJ2-2 provide the parts outside the CDR3, is ETGVTQSPTHLIKTRGQQVTLRCSSQSGHNTVSWYQQALGQGPQFIFQYYREEENGRGNFPPRFSGLQFPNYSSELNVNALELDDSALYLCASSLAERGGELFFGEGSRLTVL.